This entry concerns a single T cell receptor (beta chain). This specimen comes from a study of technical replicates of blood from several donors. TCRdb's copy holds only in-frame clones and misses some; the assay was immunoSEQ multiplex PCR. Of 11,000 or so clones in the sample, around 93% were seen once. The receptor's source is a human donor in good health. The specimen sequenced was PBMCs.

This CDR3 reads CASSEREGGEQFF. The CDR3 DNA is TGTGCCAGCAGCGAGCGGGAGGGGGGTGAGCAGTTCTTC. The V and J genes are TRBV7-8 and TRBJ2-1; 10 bases line up with TRBD2. This CDR3 has 13 residues. The germline gives CDR1 SGHVS, CDR2 FQNEAQ. Trimming removed 5 bases from V and 9 bases from J; junction bases left unmatched: 4.